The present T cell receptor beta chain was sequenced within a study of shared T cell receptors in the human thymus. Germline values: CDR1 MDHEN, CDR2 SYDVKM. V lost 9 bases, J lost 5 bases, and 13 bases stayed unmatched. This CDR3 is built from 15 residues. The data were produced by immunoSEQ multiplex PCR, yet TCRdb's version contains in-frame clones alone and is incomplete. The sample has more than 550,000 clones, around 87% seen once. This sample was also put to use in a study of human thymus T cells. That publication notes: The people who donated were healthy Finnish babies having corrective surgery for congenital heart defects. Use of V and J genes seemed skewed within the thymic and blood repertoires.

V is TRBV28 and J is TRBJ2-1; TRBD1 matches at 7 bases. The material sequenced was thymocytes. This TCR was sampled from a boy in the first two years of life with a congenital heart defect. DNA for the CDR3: TGTGCCAGTATCAGGTCACAGGGGCGGAACAATGAGCAGTTCTTC. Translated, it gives CASIRSQGRNNEQFF.